The 20 T cell receptor beta chains below all came from one sample that was sequenced in a study of PD-L1 blockade in urothelial cancer. The assay was immunoSEQ multiplex PCR, and TCRdb's table has in-frame clones only and misses some. The sample carries under 55,000 clones, around 82% recorded once. The sequencing used PBMCs, collected around atezolizumab (anti-PD-L1) treatment. The receptors here all came from a man in his forties with urothelial cancer.

This chain uses TRBV19 with TRBJ2-1; 8 nucleotides agree with TRBD1. The J segment lost 7 bases and the V segment lost 3 bases, leaving 8 bases of the junction unmatched. This CDR3 has 15 amino acids. Germline loops: CDR1 LNHDA, CDR2 SQIVND (reference sequence). CDR3 protein: CASSIRTGGLNEQFF. CDR3 DNA: TGTGCCAGTAGTATCCGAACAGGGGGTCTAAATGAGCAGTTCTTC.

This clone was found once. The rearrangement uses TRBV28 and TRBJ2-5, with TRBD2 matching 14 bases. Looked up from germline, CDR1 is MDHEN and CDR2 is SYDVKM. The ends lost 6 bases at V and 10 bases at J; junction bases unmatched: 10. The CDR3 runs 15 residues. CDR3: CASSPEGLAGVIQYF. The CDR3 DNA reads as TGTGCCAGCAGCCCGGAGGGACTAGCGGGAGTAATCCAGTACTTC.

V usage is TRBV30 and J usage is TRBJ1-1; D ambiguous. Germline CDR1 GTSNPN, CDR2 SVGIG (reference sequence). Trimming left V 0 bases short and J 3 bases short, with 8 bases between. CDR3 length equals 13 residues. CDR3 bases: TGTGCCTGGAGTGTAGCCCGGGACACTGAAGCTTTCTTT. Protein: CAWSVARDTEAFF. Drawing the rest from reference TRBV30 and TRBJ1-1, the complete variable domain is SQTIHQWPATLVQPVGSPLSLECTVEGTSNPNLYWYRQAAGRGLQLLFYSVGIGQISSEVPQNLSASRPQDRQFILSSKKLLLSDSGFYLCAWSVARDTEAFFGQGTRLTVV.

The rearrangement uses TRBV6-5 and TRBJ2-7; D remains unclear. This CDR3 spans 15 amino acids. Germline CDR1 MNHEY, CDR2 SVGAGI. Between the trimmed V and J ends, which lost 2 bases and 3 bases, there was a span of 14 bases. The CDR3: CASSYLWPPGYEQYF. CDR3 sequence (DNA): TGTGCCAGCAGTTACCTGTGGCCCCCAGGCTACGAGCAGTACTTC.

V and J are TRBV5-4 and TRBJ2-2; tentatively, D is TRBD2 (5 bases). V dropped 5 bases and J dropped 8 bases, with 10 bases sitting between them. Germline assignment: CDR1 SGHNT and CDR2 YYREEE (reference sequence). CDR3 size: 12 residues. This CDR3 is CASSLGLGELFF. For the CDR3, the DNA is TGTGCCAGCAGTCTTGGACTTGGGGAGCTGTTTTTT.

V gene TRBV19 combines with J gene TRBJ1-5, with D possibly being TRBD1 (6 bases). The V end lost 4 bases, the J end lost 0 bases, and 10 bases lay between the germline ends. The CDR3 sequence is 15 residues long. Germline V CDR1 and CDR2: LNHDA, SQIVND (reference sequence). This CDR3 is CASSTSQGSNQPQHF. CDR3 in DNA: TGTGCCAGTAGTACCTCACAGGGTAGCAATCAGCCCCAGCATTTT.

A few counts support this clone. This sequence joins TRBV29-1 and TRBJ2-3; 10 positions agree with TRBD2. Germline-derived CDR1 and CDR2 are SQVTM and ANQGSEA. This CDR3 is built from 14 residues. J gave up 8 bases and V 1 base, and 6 bases lay outside the gene matches. The CDR3 sequence is CSVEALAGPFTQYF. CDR3 coding DNA: TGCAGCGTTGAAGCACTAGCGGGACCATTTACGCAGTATTTT.

V gene TRBV5-1 combines with J gene TRBJ2-3, with D possibly matching TRBD2 (5 bases). Trimming stripped 2 bases from V and 1 base from J, with 8 bases between. The CDR3 is made up of 14 amino acids. Germline CDR1 and CDR2: SGHRS and YFSETQ. The CDR3 DNA follows: TGCGCCAGCAGCTTCCGGGATGGCACAGATACGCAGTATTTT. It specifies CASSFRDGTDTQYF.

The V gene is TRBV11-3, the J gene TRBJ2-1, with a weak D call TRBD2 (6 bases). Trimming left V 2 bases short and J 9 bases short, with 11 bases between. Germline V gene sequence: CDR1 SGHNT, CDR2 YENEEA. This CDR3 has 13 residues. CDR3 residues: CASSLSWGGEQFF. CDR3 nucleotides: TGTGCCAGCAGCTTAAGTTGGGGAGGTGAGCAGTTCTTC. Using reference TRBV11-3 and TRBJ2-1 for the parts outside the CDR3, the full variable domain is EAGVVQSPRYKIIEKKQPVAFWCNPISGHNTLYWYLQNLGQGPELLIRYENEEAVDDSQLPKDRFSAERLKGVDSTLKIQPAELGDSAVYLCASSLSWGGEQFFGPGTRLTVL.

This clone was observed a single time. Sequence at one end of the junction differs from germline and may be a read error. The V gene is TRBV29-1, the J gene TRBJ2-1; 7 nucleotides line up with TRBD2. The CDR3 runs 11 residues. Germline CDR1 is SQVTM and CDR2 is ANQGSEA. CDR3 loop: CSASSGPVPIF. DNA for the CDR3: TGCAGCGCCTCTAGCGGCCCGGTCCCGATCTTC.

The chain combines TRBV19 with TRBJ1-1, with 7 bases fitting TRBD1. The CDR3 totals 14 residues. J lost 1 base, V lost 7 bases, and 6 bases had no gene match. CDR1 and CDR2 from the germline V gene are LNHDA and SQIVND (reference sequence). The CDR3 loop is CASMRGRGNTEAFF. Here the CDR3 DNA reads TGTGCCAGTATGAGGGGGCGAGGGAACACTGAAGCTTTCTTT.

The chain couples TRBV19 to TRBJ1-5, with 10 bases aligning to TRBD1. V dropped 6 bases and J dropped 6; count of bases not matched to a gene: 2. The CDR3 runs 13 residues. Per the germline V gene, CDR1 is LNHDA and CDR2 is SQIVND (reference sequence). CDR3 DNA sequence: TGTGCCAGTAGGGACAGGGGGAGTCAGCCCCAGCATTTT. This sequence encodes CASRDRGSQPQHF.

The V and J genes are TRBV2 and TRBJ2-2; 12 bases map to TRBD2. This CDR3 is 16 amino acids long. Germline assignment: CDR1 SNHLY and CDR2 FYNNEI. Losses at the gene ends were 6 bases for V and 5 bases for J; bases not matched to a gene: 7. The CDR3 protein is CASRETSGRYTGELFF. CDR3 DNA sequence: TGTGCCAGCAGGGAAACTAGCGGGAGGTATACCGGGGAGCTGTTTTTT.

V gene TRBV9 combines with J gene TRBJ2-3; D gene ambiguous. The CDR3 sequence is 15 residues long. V was shortened by 0 bases and J by 0 bases, with 8 bases between the two germline ends. The germline V gene encodes CDR1 SGDLS and CDR2 YYNGEE. The CDR3 loop reads CASSVGATSTDTQYF. In nucleotides, the CDR3 is TGTGCCAGCAGCGTAGGAGCAACGAGCACAGATACGCAGTATTTT. Drawing the rest from reference TRBV9 and TRBJ2-3, the complete variable domain is DSGVTQTPKHLITATGQRVTLRCSPRSGDLSVYWYQQSLDQGLQFLIQYYNGEERAKGNILERFSAQQFPDLHSELNLSSLELGDSALYFCASSVGATSTDTQYFGPGTRLTVL.

This clone showed up just once. This chain joins TRBV9 and TRBJ1-3; possible D gene TRBD1, 5 bases. The length of the CDR3 is 15 residues. V was trimmed by 4 bases and J by 5 bases, leaving 16 bases between them. The germline V gene has CDR1 SGDLS and CDR2 YYNGEE. The CDR3 protein is CASSLSGDGRNTIYF. CDR3 in DNA: TGTGCCAGCAGCCTCTCGGGGGATGGGCGAAACACCATATATTTT.

This clone was picked up one time. V is TRBV2 and J is TRBJ2-6; 10 bases map to TRBD1. CDR1 and CDR2 from the germline V gene are SNHLY and FYNNEI. V was clipped by 7 bases and J by 2 bases; unmatched bases: 8. The CDR3 is 17 amino acids. In nucleotides, the CDR3 is TGTGCCAGCATGGCAAGACAGGGGGCTGCTGGGGCCAACGTCCTGACTTTC. Its protein product is CASMARQGAAGANVLTF.

The V and J genes are TRBV4-1 and TRBJ2-5; D might be TRBD2 (6 bases). The CDR3 is made up of 15 amino acids. Between the trimmed V and J ends, which lost 4 bases and 2 bases, there was a span of 14 bases. Looked up from germline, CDR1 is MGHRA and CDR2 is YSYEKL. The CDR3: CASSRLAEAQETQYF. DNA for the CDR3: TGCGCCAGCAGCCGATTAGCGGAAGCGCAAGAGACCCAGTACTTC.

This rearrangement joins TRBV21-1 to TRBJ1-1; the table names TRBD1, a call not compared with the DNA. TRBV21-1 is designated a pseudogene. There are 15 residues in the CDR3. CDR3 region: CASSNYDRSRAEAFF. For the CDR3, the DNA is TGTGCCAGCAGCAATTACGACAGGTCACGCGCTGAAGCTTTCTTT.

The chain joins TRBV5-1 to TRBJ2-7; TRBD1 matches 7 bases. The germline gives CDR1 SGHRS, CDR2 YFSETQ. The CDR3 is 14 amino acids. The junction had 12 bases not matched to a gene; V was cut back by 7 bases and J by 5 bases. Written as DNA, the CDR3 is TGCGCCAGCCGTGCCGGGACAGCTTCCCACGAGCAGTACTTC. Translation gives CASRAGTASHEQYF. The full variable domain, its missing parts supplied by reference TRBV5-1 and TRBJ2-7, is KAGVTQTPRYLIKTRGQQVTLSCSPISGHRSVSWYQQTPGQGLQFLFEYFSETQRNKGNFPGRFSGRQFSNSRSEMNVSTLELGDSALYLCASRAGTASHEQYFGPGTRLTVT.

The chain is built from TRBV5-5 and TRBJ2-7; a weak D match, TRBD1 (6 bases). This CDR3 comprises 14 residues. The germline CDR1 and CDR2 sequences are SGHKS and YYEKEE (reference sequence). The V gene lost 4 bases and the J gene lost 0 bases, with 11 bases spanning the gap. The CDR3 DNA follows: TGTGCCAGCAGCGGACAGAGATACTCCTACGAGCAGTACTTC. This encodes CASSGQRYSYEQYF.